This TCR beta chain was obtained from a study of beta chain features in type 1 diabetes. The authors obtained over 95% purity in all sorted populations. This clone was seen more than once but under ten times. Its antigen is still unknown. Study observations and caveats: Whatever favoring of shorter templates PCR might show would apply equally to patients and controls. Moderately but significantly shorter TCRB CDR3s were found in Type 1 diabetes patients in all four CD4+ subsets.

TCRB transcripts that were expressed got sequenced, as all of the isolated RNA had been reverse transcribed. Profiling relied on immunoSEQ multiplex PCR, and the TCRdb table lists in-frame clones only, not all of them. The sample has about 650,000 clones, around 12% seen once; the top ten hold 0.09% to 0.15%. The TCR sequence derives from a man aged 25-45 years with type 1 diabetes. The sequencing input was naive CD4+ T cells from blood.

CDR3 in amino acids: CAWTEEDRTLGEQYF. Here the CDR3 DNA reads TGTGCCTGGACCGAGGAGGACAGAACCCTTGGAGAGCAGTACTTC. The rearrangement links TRBV30 to TRBJ2-7, with a weak D call TRBD1 (6 bases). This CDR3 has 15 residues. Trimming took 4 bases from V and 7 from J, leaving 23 bases between them. Germline values: CDR1 GTSNPN, CDR2 SVGIG (reference sequence).